This T cell receptor (beta chain) was observed in a study of identical twins. Broader study findings: Conclusions relied on cross-sectional statistical analysis, not following the same donors. Diverse VJ usage suggested most zero-insertion clonotypes were not invariant T cells. Beta clonotypes that were abundant in cord blood contained fewer insertions, a pattern absent from memory repertoires.

The CDR3 runs 17 residues. Between the trimmed V and J ends, which lost 4 bases and 1 base, there was a span of 17 bases. The germline CDR1 and CDR2 sequences are MNHEY and SMNVEV (reference sequence). This clonotype has a handful of counts. Its antigen is as yet unknown. Carrying unique molecular identifiers, the cDNA also gained a universal primer site through template switching. In TCRdb, the 5' RACE reads were re-called with MiXCR into one record per CDR3 protein. The sample has some 660,000 distinct CDR3 sequences; 8.6% are singletons. These data were likewise used in another study, on yellow fever vaccine responses in identical twins.

The TCR was taken from a woman under 30 in good health. The chain uses TRBV27 and TRBJ1-5, with D perhaps TRBD1 (5 bases). The specimen was PBMCs. The CDR3 region is CASSSYRSILSNQPQHF. In DNA, the CDR3 is TGTGCCAGCAGTTCTTACAGGTCTATCTTGAGCAATCAGCCCCAGCATTTT.